The clone carrying this T cell receptor beta chain was found many times. What it binds is unknown. The CDR3 spans 13 residues. Germline CDR1 is SGHTA and CDR2 is FQGNSA. Trimming took 7 bases from V and 6 from J; bases not matched to a gene: 7. This sample was taken from a study of regulatory T cells in long-lasting Graves disease. Study-level points and caveats: Lower TCR diversity was seen in persistent Graves' patients than in newly diagnosed ones. The study found persistent patients shared more public clonotypes (roughly 2,800) than new patients (over 850).

Documented time point: newly diagnosed GD, antithyroid drugs for less than 3 months. The authors made the TCR library using RNA they extracted from PBMCs. For TCR beta, libraries came from iRepertoire HTBI primers and Arm-PCR of CDR3 regions. TCRdb re-called the multiplex PCR reads with MiXCR, one entry per CDR3 protein. Of fewer than 550,000 distinct CDR3 sequences listed, about a sixth were seen once; the top ten hold 20% to 25%. These data were also reused for a study on T cells in Graves' hyperthyroidism and ophthalmopathy.

The V call is TRBV7-2, the J call TRBJ2-3, with TRBD1 identical over 7 bases. The TCR sequence derives from a woman between 18 and 29 years old with Graves disease. The sample consisted of peripheral blood mononuclear cells (PBMCs), taken at new diagnosis, from a patient treated with antithyroid drugs. DNA of the CDR3: TGTGCCAGCAAAACAGGGGTCGTCGATACGCAGTATTTT. Its translation is CASKTGVVDTQYF.